Included here is one TCR beta chain sequence, with context. Its antigen is as yet unknown. One entry per CDR3 protein results from TCRdb running MiXCR on the RT-PCR reads. Of about 500,000 distinct CDR3 sequences in the sample, 13% are singletons; the top ten hold about an eighth. CDR1 is MNHEY, CDR2 SVGEGT, per germline. The V and J ends lost 6 bases and 3 bases, in that order; junction bases with no gene match: 7. The CDR3 covers 15 residues. This record belongs to a study of response to subunit inactivated influenza vaccine. Study-wide results and caveats: There was a suggestion from the authors that each seasonal influenza vaccination recruits few new T cells.

The chain is built from TRBV6-2 or TRBV6-3 and TRBJ2-7; 11 bases match TRBD2. The sample consisted of PBMCs from blood, taken 45 days after vaccination. The TCR originated in a man aged 50 to 59 who received an inactivated influenza vaccine. CDR3 sequence reads: CASRRHSGRVYEQYF. DNA for the CDR3: TGTGCCAGCAGAAGACATAGCGGGAGGGTCTACGAGCAGTACTTC.